The next 5 T cell receptor beta chains were all read from a single sample in a study of T-cell memory formation after mild COVID-19. Each CDR3 protein gets one entry after TCRdb re-called the 5' RACE reads with MiXCR. The sample holds 450,000 to 650,000 distinct CDR3 sequences, about a fifth seen once. The specimen sequenced was PBMCs or a T cell subset sorted from them (not recorded which). These receptors were taken from an adult woman who had mild COVID-19 (a few samples of this study predate the infection). Cell type and time point are not known.

This clonotype was observed at least ten times. The rearrangement uses TRBV11-3 and TRBJ2-1, with D possibly matching TRBD2 (6 bases). This CDR3 is 15 amino acids long. Germline loops: CDR1 SGHNT, CDR2 YENEEA. Trimming stripped 4 bases from V and 2 bases from J, with 12 bases between. For the CDR3, the DNA is TGTGCCAGCAGCTATAGCGGAGAGGCCTACAATGAGCAGTTCTTC. As protein: CASSYSGEAYNEQFF.

The chain combines TRBV7-2 with TRBJ2-1, with TRBD2 matching over 12 bases. Germline CDR1 reads SGHTA; CDR2 reads FQGNSA. This CDR3 region has 17 residues. J was trimmed by 1 base and V by 1 base; bases with no gene match: 2. The CDR3 loop reads CASSLVGTSGSYNEQFF. The CDR3 DNA is TGTGCCAGCAGCTTAGTTGGGACTAGCGGGTCCTACAATGAGCAGTTCTTC.

The chain joins TRBV6-2 or TRBV6-3 to TRBJ2-7, with TRBD2 matching 15 bases. The V gene end was trimmed by 5 bases and the J gene end by 6 bases; junction bases not matched to a gene: 14. The CDR3 loop spans 18 amino acids. Germline assignment: CDR1 MNHEY and CDR2 SVGEGT. Here the CDR3 reads CASSQEARTSGRGVEQYF. In DNA, the CDR3 is TGTGCCAGCAGTCAGGAAGCGAGGACTAGCGGGAGGGGAGTCGAGCAGTACTTC.

This clonotype turned up a few times. For the CDR3, the DNA is TGTGCCAGCAGTTACTATCCCCCAATGACTAGCGGGAGGGCCGGGGCACACTCCTACAATGAGCAGTTCTTC. Translation: CASSYYPPMTSGRAGAHSYNEQFF. The chain has TRBV6-2 or TRBV6-3 and TRBJ2-1; TRBD2 matches at 14 bases. This CDR3 comprises 24 residues. The germline V gene has CDR1 MNHEY and CDR2 SVGEGT. The V and J ends lost 1 base and 0 bases, in that order; junction bases with no gene match: 20.

The V and J genes are TRBV4-2 and TRBJ2-7, with TRBD2 matching 11 bases. Germline CDR1 reads LGHNA; CDR2 reads YNFKEQ. The CDR3 runs 16 residues. V was clipped by 2 bases and J by 7 bases; unmatched bases: 10. The CDR3 loop reads CASSQSQLAGEVEQYF. CDR3 sequence (DNA): TGTGCCAGCAGCCAATCACAACTAGCGGGAGAAGTTGAGCAGTACTTC.